A single sample is the source of the 22 T cell receptor beta chains below, sequenced in a study of blood T cell repertoires in COVID-19 (dated by TCRdb to 2020 to 2021). The library was obtained by the immunoSEQ multiplex PCR assay. TCRdb took this table from immuneACCESS and kept in-frame rearrangements with V and J called. Such tables lack part of the clones; where checked against another copy, unresolved V genes explain under half of the gap, and the rest is unexplained. Within this sample are fewer than 400,000 clones, with roughly 85% of them counted one time only. 3.5% to 4% of the sample is held by the ten biggest clonotypes. Sequenced material: peripheral blood. These receptor sequences come from a woman in her late teens or twenties with acute or convalescent COVID-19.

This chain connects TRBV9 to TRBJ1-3; 8 nucleotides line up with TRBD1. Germline assignment: CDR1 SGDLS and CDR2 YYNGEE. V lost 4 bases, J lost 3 bases, and 6 bases stayed unmatched. This CDR3 is built from 15 residues. CDR3 nucleotides: TGTGCCAGCAGCTTTGGACAGGGAAGTGGAAACACCATATATTTT. Amino acid sequence: CASSFGQGSGNTIYF.

This clone came up once. This sequence joins TRBV3-1 (or the pseudogene TRBV3-2) and TRBJ1-5, with unresolved D. The CDR3 runs 15 residues. Trimming pared 0 bases from V and 4 bases from J, leaving 10 bases between. Germline-derived CDR1 and CDR2 are LGHDT and YNNKEL (reference sequence). The CDR3 region is CASSQDLAANQPQHF. In DNA form, the CDR3 reads TGTGCCAGCAGCCAAGATCTGGCAGCGAATCAGCCCCAGCATTTT.

The V call is TRBV4-1, the J call TRBJ2-2, with D tentatively TRBD1 (5 bases). Germline CDR1 MGHRA, CDR2 YSYEKL. V was pared by 4 bases and J by 4 bases, with 16 bases between. The CDR3 has 16 residues. The CDR3, as DNA: TGCGCCAGCAGCCCCCCGTGGGCAGGGATCACCGGGGAGCTGTTTTTT. Protein sequence: CASSPPWAGITGELFF.

Concerning this clone: Other nucleotide sequences from this sample produce the same CDR3. V gene TRBV11-2 combines with J gene TRBJ1-5; TRBD1 aligns across 10 bases. Germline CDR1 is SGHAT and CDR2 is FQNNGV. J gave up 2 bases and V 5 bases, and 3 bases lay outside the gene matches. This CDR3 contains 15 residues. The chain's CDR3 is CASSLGTGGNQPQHF. The CDR3 DNA follows: TGTGCCAGCAGCCTAGGGACAGGGGGCAATCAGCCCCAGCATTTT.

The gene calls are TRBV9 and TRBJ1-5, with D possibly being TRBD1 (5 bases). Germline lookup yields CDR1 SGDLS and CDR2 YYNGEE. V lost 2 bases and J 1 base, leaving 10 bases between the germline ends. This CDR3 region has 15 residues. This CDR3 is CASSVGPGSNQPQHF. The CDR3 DNA is TGTGCCAGCAGCGTTGGGCCAGGGAGCAATCAGCCCCAGCATTTT.

The chain links TRBV27 to TRBJ2-7, with TRBD1 as a possible D gene (6 bases). Between the trimmed V and J ends, which lost 3 bases and 4 bases, there was a span of 13 bases. Germline V gene lookup returns CDR1 MNHEY and CDR2 SMNVEV (reference sequence). The CDR3 runs 14 residues. The chain's CDR3 is CASSLLTGHYEQYF. CDR3 coding DNA: TGTGCCAGCAGTTTGTTGACAGGTCATTACGAGCAGTACTTC.

The chain has TRBV5-4 and TRBJ2-5; possible D gene TRBD2, 6 bases. V lost 0 bases to trimming and J lost 4 bases, with 7 bases between them. This CDR3 has 13 residues. The germline gives CDR1 SGHNT, CDR2 YYREEE (reference sequence). The CDR3 sequence: CASSLGRGETQYF. As DNA, the CDR3 is TGTGCCAGCAGCTTGGGGAGGGGAGAGACCCAGTACTTC.

The V and J genes are TRBV5-1 and TRBJ1-2, with a weak D call TRBD1 (5 bases). Between the trimmed V and J ends, which lost 0 bases and 4 bases, there was a span of 7 bases. The germline CDR1 and CDR2 sequences are SGHRS and YFSETQ. The CDR3 runs 13 residues. The CDR3 loop reads CASSLGRAYGYTF. In DNA form, the CDR3 reads TGCGCCAGCAGCTTGGGCAGGGCCTATGGCTACACCTTC.

The chain links TRBV6-5 to TRBJ2-5; 11 positions agree with TRBD2. Germline trimming cut 0 bases from V and 7 bases from J; bases unmatched to any gene: 4. The CDR3 contains 15 residues. The germline gives CDR1 MNHEY, CDR2 SVGAGI. The DNA of the CDR3 is TGTGCCAGCAGTTACTCTAGCGGGGGGGCGGGGACCCAGTACTTC. Residues: CASSYSSGGAGTQYF.

Details on this clone: One end of the junction fails to match germline, which may point to a read error. The chain has TRBV6-2 or TRBV6-3 and TRBJ2-7; 7 nucleotides line up with TRBD1. In germline, CDR1 is MNHEY, CDR2 SVGEGT. The CDR3 contains 11 residues. CDR3 protein: CASSLDRERYF. The CDR3 nucleotides are TGTGCCAGCAGTTTAGACAGGGAGCGGTACTTC.

The DNA of the CDR3 is TGTGCCAGCAGCTTGGAAGACTTCATGAACACTGAAGCTTTCTTT. Amino acid sequence: CASSLEDFMNTEAFF. The rearrangement links TRBV5-5 to TRBJ1-1, with D uncertain. Trimming took off 0 bases at V and 0 bases at J, with 9 bases between the two ends. This CDR3 region has 15 residues. Germline V gene data show CDR1 as SGHKS and CDR2 as YYEKEE (reference sequence).

This sequence joins TRBV11-3 and TRBJ2-5, with TRBD1 matching 9 bases. CDR1 is SGHNT and CDR2 is YENEEA in the germline V gene. There are 18 residues in the CDR3. With V trimmed by 0 bases and J by 5 bases, 13 bases remained unmatched. CDR3 in DNA: TGTGCCAGCAGCTTAGAGCGCATCCGGGACAGGGAGAAGGAGACCCAGTACTTC. This sequence encodes CASSLERIRDREKETQYF.

The rearrangement uses TRBV28 and TRBJ1-1; D is possibly TRBD1 (5 bases). Germline CDR1 reads MDHEN; CDR2 reads SYDVKM. Trimming took 3 bases from V and 8 from J, leaving 13 bases between them. CDR3 length: 13 residues. The CDR3 sequence is CASSFPSRGEAFF. In DNA, the CDR3 is TGTGCCAGCAGTTTCCCCAGTCGGGGGGAAGCTTTCTTT.

The chain recombines TRBV24-1 with TRBJ2-5; D gene uncertain. CDR3 size: 13 residues. Trimming took off 5 bases at V and 6 bases at J, with 12 bases between the two ends. Per germline, CDR1 KGHDR and CDR2 SFDVKD. CDR3 DNA sequence: TGTGCCACCAGTGGGGTCGGGTTGAAGACCCAGTACTTC. This sequence encodes CATSGVGLKTQYF.

This chain links TRBV7-9 with TRBJ1-2; 7 bases align to TRBD1. CDR3 length equals 15 residues. V lost 5 bases to trimming and J lost 0 bases; unmatched junction nucleotides: 6. CDR1 and CDR2 (germline): SEHNR, FQNEAQ (reference sequence). CDR3 protein: CASSPPGQPNYGYTF. Here the CDR3 DNA reads TGTGCCAGCAGCCCCCCGGGACAGCCTAACTATGGCTACACCTTC.

V is TRBV5-8 and J is TRBJ2-5; 9 bases line up with TRBD2. Germline CDR1 SGHTS, CDR2 YDEGEE. Losses at the gene ends were 2 bases for V and 4 bases for J; bases not matched to a gene: 9. The CDR3 sequence is 16 residues long. The CDR3 sequence: CASSLAGTSLRETQYF. In nucleotides, the CDR3 is TGTGCCAGCAGCTTAGCCGGGACTAGCTTACGAGAGACCCAGTACTTC.

The V call is TRBV6-5, the J call TRBJ1-4, with TRBD1 matching over 8 bases. This CDR3 is built from 15 residues. J lost 8 bases, V lost 7 bases, and 12 bases had no gene match. CDR1 is MNHEY and CDR2 is SVGAGI in the germline V gene. The CDR3 DNA is TGTGCCAGCATTATAAGTCAGGGGGCAGGGGAAAAACTGTTTTTT. It yields the protein CASIISQGAGEKLFF.

The chain is built from TRBV28 and TRBJ1-6; D call uncertain. Trimming left V 6 bases short and J 5 bases short, with 14 bases between. Germline values: CDR1 MDHEN, CDR2 SYDVKM. The CDR3 is 15 residues long. CDR3: CASSLGGNHNSPLHF. Written as DNA, the CDR3 is TGTGCCAGCAGCCTAGGAGGGAACCATAATTCACCCCTCCACTTT.

The chain links TRBV13 to TRBJ2-3; 10 nucleotides line up with TRBD2. V shed 5 bases, J shed 2 bases, and the junction held 10 bases outside the gene matches. This CDR3 has 17 amino acids. CDR1 and CDR2 from the germline V gene are PRHDT and FYEKMQ (reference sequence). The CDR3 nucleotides are TGTGCCAGCAGCCTCCAGGCTAGCGGGGGCCCCACAGATACGCAGTATTTT. This codes for CASSLQASGGPTDTQYF. The full variable domain, completed using reference TRBV13 and TRBJ2-3, is AAGVIQSPRHLIKEKRETATLKCYPIPRHDTVYWYQQGPGQDPQFLISFYEKMQSDKGSIPDRFSAQQFSDYHSELNMSSLELGDSALYFCASSLQASGGPTDTQYFGPGTRLTVL.

This clone was found once. This chain uses TRBV2 with TRBJ1-1, with 11 bases fitting TRBD1. This CDR3 region has 15 residues. CDR1 SNHLY and CDR2 FYNNEI come from the germline V gene. V was clipped by 5 bases and J by 0 bases; unmatched bases: 2. CDR3 in amino acids: CASSRTGGMNTEAFF. The CDR3 DNA reads as TGTGCCAGCAGTAGGACAGGGGGCATGAACACTGAAGCTTTCTTT.

This sequence joins TRBV2 and TRBJ1-5; D is unclear. The germline CDR1 and CDR2 sequences are SNHLY and FYNNEI. The CDR3 runs to 13 residues. With 2 bases removed from V and 4 bases from J, the gap between germline ends came to 6 bases. In DNA form, the CDR3 reads TGTGCCAGCAGTGAACAGGTGAATCAGCCCCAGCATTTT. This encodes CASSEQVNQPQHF.

The chain recombines TRBV27 with TRBJ2-1; D is uncertain. Trimming left V 4 bases short and J 7 bases short, with 14 bases between. CDR1 is MNHEY and CDR2 is SMNVEV in the germline V gene (reference sequence). The CDR3 is 14 amino acids. The DNA of the CDR3 is TGTGCCAGCAGTTCTATGTCTAGTTTAAATGAGCAGTTCTTC. The encoded protein is CASSSMSSLNEQFF.